Described below is a single TCR beta chain sequence and its context. With 5 bases clipped from V and 7 bases from J, the junction kept 8 bases outside the gene matches. The germline CDR1 and CDR2 sequences are SGHNT and YENEEA. This CDR3 is built from 15 residues. The sample belongs to a study of blood T cell repertoires in COVID-19. Method: immunoSEQ multiplex PCR; TCRdb's copy keeps in-frame clones and lacks some. The sample includes approximately 200,000 clones, roughly 84% of them seen just once. This TCR derives from a woman in her 30s who had recovered from COVID-19. V gene TRBV11-3 combines with J gene TRBJ2-2; 9 bases line up with TRBD1. Sequencing was performed on peripheral blood. The CDR3 DNA is TGTGCCAGCAGCGCGCGGACAGGGGAGGGCGGGGAGCTGTTTTTT. This encodes CASSARTGEGGELFF. The full variable domain, rest sourced from reference TRBV11-3 and TRBJ2-2, is EAGVVQSPRYKIIEKKQPVAFWCNPISGHNTLYWYLQNLGQGPELLIRYENEEAVDDSQLPKDRFSAERLKGVDSTLKIQPAELGDSAVYLCASSARTGEGGELFFGEGSRLTVL.